This T cell receptor (beta chain) is drawn from a study of technical replicates of blood from several donors. Only in-frame clones appear in the TCRdb table, and some are missing; sequencing was by immunoSEQ multiplex PCR. Seen here are over 70,000 clones, approximately 97% observed once, and the top ten hold over 0.2%. Germline CDR1 SGHRS, CDR2 YFSETQ. The CDR3 is made up of 16 amino acids. V shed 4 bases, J shed 11 bases, and the junction held 13 bases outside the gene matches. V and J are TRBV5-1 and TRBJ2-2; 11 nucleotides align to TRBD2. This sequence originates from a human donor in good health. The source material was T cells isolated from PBMCs. CDR3 sequence reads: CASSETSGSISRELFF. The CDR3 DNA reads as TGCGCCAGCAGCGAAACTAGCGGGAGTATTTCCCGCGAGCTGTTTTTT.